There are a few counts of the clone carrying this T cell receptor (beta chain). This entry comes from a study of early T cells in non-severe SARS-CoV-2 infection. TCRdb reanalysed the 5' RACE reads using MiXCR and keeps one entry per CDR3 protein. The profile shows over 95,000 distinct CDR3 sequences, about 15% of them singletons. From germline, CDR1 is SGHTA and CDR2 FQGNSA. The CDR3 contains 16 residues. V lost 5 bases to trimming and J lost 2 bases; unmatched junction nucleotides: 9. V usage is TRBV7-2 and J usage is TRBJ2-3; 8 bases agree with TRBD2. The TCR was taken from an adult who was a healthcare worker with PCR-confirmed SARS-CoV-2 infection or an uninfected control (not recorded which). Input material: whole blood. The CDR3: CASSDPTSGYTDTQYF. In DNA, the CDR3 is TGTGCCAGCAGCGACCCTACTAGCGGATACACAGATACGCAGTATTTT. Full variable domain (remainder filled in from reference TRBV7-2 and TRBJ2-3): GAGVSQSPSNKVTEKGKDVELRCDPISGHTALYWYRQSLGQGLEFLIYFQGNSAPDKSGLPSDRFSAERTGGSVSTLTIQRTQQEDSAVYLCASSDPTSGYTDTQYFGPGTRLTVL.